The entry below describes one T cell receptor (beta chain). The entry originates in a study of T cell changes during pregnancy in multiple sclerosis. Only in-frame clones appear in the TCRdb table, and some are missing; sequencing was by immunoSEQ multiplex PCR. The table records tens of thousands of clones, 80% to 95% of them present only once. The CDR3 is made up of 17 amino acids. Germline CDR1 is SGHRS and CDR2 is YFSETQ. Losses at the gene ends were 0 bases for V and 0 bases for J; bases not matched to a gene: 8. This specimen was peripheral blood, taken after pregnancy. The chain employs TRBV5-1 and TRBJ2-7, with TRBD1 identical over 8 bases. This receptor was obtained from a female donor with multiple sclerosis, enrolled in a pregnancy study. The CDR3 DNA reads TGCGCCAGCAGCTTGGCCCCGGACAGGGCCAGCTCCTACGAGCAGTACTTC. It translates to CASSLAPDRASSYEQYF.